This T cell receptor (beta chain) appears in the sequencing data of a study of a mutant IDH1 vaccine in newly diagnosed glioma. Libraries were prepared by immunoSEQ multiplex PCR; TCRdb keeps only in-frame clonotypes and omits some of them. The sample lists tens of thousands of clones; roughly four fifths were seen once. Trimming took off 4 bases at V and 3 bases at J, with 16 bases between the two ends. The length of the CDR3 is 16 residues. Germline V gene data show CDR1 as MDHEN and CDR2 as SYDVKM. Time point here: baseline, week 1 (first vaccination visit). The treatment here: pre-vaccination baseline after standard-of-care therapy.

The V gene is TRBV28, the J gene TRBJ1-5; D possibly corresponds to TRBD1 (5 bases). Here the sequenced sample was PBMCs, taken from a glioma patient treated with radiotherapy, temozolomide or both. This TCR derives from a man aged 25 to 40 with glioma. CDR3 loop: CASSSVGGGSNQPQHF. The CDR3 DNA reads as TGTGCCAGCAGTTCCGTGGGGGGGGGATCCAATCAGCCCCAGCATTTT.